Below, one T cell receptor beta chain is given with its context. The antigen is unknown. The CDR3 length is 17 residues. Germline V gives CDR1 MGHRA, CDR2 YSYEKL. Trimming took 1 base from V and 7 from J, leaving 21 bases between them. The entry originates in a study of cytomegalovirus exposure and HLA in healthy donors. General study points: Earlier findings revealed that most TCR beta V segments proved productive either about 90% or about 30% of the time. A later analysis appeared to link common viral pathogens to several of the most significant clusters. The study listed approximately 170 cytomegalovirus-associated TCR beta chains. Upon later analysis, TCR association rates were observed to vary by HLA locus, being highest for DRB1 and lowest for HLA-C.

With 60 Vbeta and 13 Jbeta primers, the PCR was carried out. The table came from immunoSEQ multiplex PCR; TCRdb's copy has only in-frame clones and leaves some out. The sample lists approximately 140,000 clones; 75% to 80% were seen once. This rearrangement joins TRBV4-1 to TRBJ2-3; D is perhaps TRBD1 (6 bases). This TCR was recovered from a woman aged 60-70 years in good health and CMV-seronegative. Specimen: PBMCs. The CDR3 here is CASSQARGSRGLHTQYF. CDR3 nucleotide sequence: TGCGCCAGCAGCCAAGCCAGGGGTAGTCGGGGATTACATACGCAGTATTTT.